This T cell receptor beta chain comes out of a study of blood T cell repertoires in COVID-19. TCRdb's table, derived via immunoSEQ multiplex PCR, lists solely in-frame clones and lacks some. Among about 130,000 clones listed, roughly 85% were seen once. Worth noting for this clone: The germline gene is not matched at one end of the junction; a read error may be the cause.

Germline assignment: CDR1 SGHTA and CDR2 FQGNSA. This CDR3 comprises 14 residues. The chain carries TRBV7-2 and TRBJ1-5, with 8 positions matching TRBD1. The specimen was peripheral blood. This clonotype was sampled from a human donor in a cohort sampled during active COVID-19. The CDR3 sequence: CASSPGGGYQLQHF. The DNA for the CDR3 is TGTGCCAGCAGCCCAGGGGGCGGCTATCAGCTCCAGCATTTT.